The TCR beta chain under discussion was sequenced for a study of cytomegalovirus exposure and HLA in healthy donors. Overall study context: Most donors, roughly 84% of 350 to 450 genotyped, fell in the Caucasian-associated ancestry cluster.

The PCR used 60 Vbeta and 13 Jbeta primers. Here immunoSEQ multiplex PCR was the method, and the copy in TCRdb shows in-frame clones only, minus some. The table has roughly 190,000 clones, roughly 13% seen once. The CDR3 totals 14 residues. V lost 5 bases to trimming and J lost 6 bases; unmatched junction nucleotides: 9. Germline CDR1 and CDR2: SEHNR and FQNEAQ (reference sequence). This chain uses TRBV7-9 with TRBJ1-2; 7 nucleotides agree with TRBD1. The TCR was taken from a man aged 45-60 years in good health and CMV-seropositive. Sequenced sample: PBMCs. In DNA form, the CDR3 reads TGTGCCAGCAGCCAGTACAGGGGTGGGGATGGCTACACCTTC. Translating gives CASSQYRGGDGYTF.